Listed below are T cell receptor beta chains from one sample, sequenced in a study of CD8 T cells in ankylosing spondylitis. TCRdb ran MiXCR on the 5' RACE reads and lists one entry per CDR3 protein. The sample gives around 150,000 distinct CDR3 sequences, under 55% of which show up once; 13% to 15% is in the top ten. The sequencing input was synovial fluid, either unsorted or a sorted T cell fraction (not recorded which). These receptors were taken from a male donor with ankylosing spondylitis. The CDR3 runs from the conserved cysteine through the conserved F or W. The D gene is left open where the match is weak. Not all rows give a size; the values are once, few, many and, for expanded clones, a class.

J gene | clone size | V gene | D gene | CDR3 protein | CDR3 DNA
TRBJ1-6 | - | TRBV7-9 | TRBD1 | CASSTHRGRDSPLHF | TGTGCCAGCAGCACCCACAGGGGGCGTGATTCACCCCTCCACTTT
TRBJ1-1 | few | TRBV6-5 | - | CASSYQNTEAFF | TGTGCCAGCAGTTACCAGAACACTGAAGCTTTCTTT
TRBJ2-2 | few | TRBV4-3 | - | CASSPMDSQNTGELFF | TGCGCCAGCAGCCCCATGGACAGCCAAAACACCGGGGAGCTGTTTTTT
TRBJ2-5 | - | TRBV11-1 | - | CASSNFGGLEETQYF | TGTGCCAGCAGCAACTTCGGGGGACTTGAAGAGACCCAGTACTTC
TRBJ2-3 | few | TRBV28 | TRBD2 | CASSKLAGLTDTQYF | TGTGCCAGCAGCAAACTAGCGGGACTCACAGATACGCAGTATTTT
TRBJ1-3 | - | TRBV10-3 | TRBD1 | CAISESWTGENTIYF | TGTGCCATCAGTGAGTCGTGGACAGGGGAAAACACCATATATTTT
TRBJ2-1 | few | TRBV13 | - | CASSRLGVPNNEQFF | TGTGCCAGCAGCCGACTAGGGGTCCCCAACAATGAGCAGTTCTTC
TRBJ2-3 | many | TRBV11-2 | TRBD2 | CASSYTGGTDTQYF | TGTGCCAGCAGCTATACCGGGGGGACAGATACGCAGTATTTT
TRBJ1-1 | once | TRBV28 | - | CASSPPQGMNTEAFF | TGTGCCAGCAGTCCTCCGCAGGGAATGAACACTGAAGCTTTCTTT
TRBJ2-1 | - | TRBV10-3 | TRBD2 | CAISESTASGDRNEQFF | TGTGCCATCAGTGAGTCGACTGCTAGCGGGGATCGGAATGAGCAGTTCTTC
TRBJ2-5 | - | TRBV28 | - | CASSFLTSSQETQYF | TGTGCCAGCAGTTTCCTAACTAGCAGCCAAGAGACCCAGTACTTC
TRBJ2-5 | - | TRBV20-1 | - | CSARVEGSQYF | TGCAGTGCTAGAGTGGAGGGATCCCAGTACTTC
TRBJ2-1 | - | TRBV9 | TRBD2 | CASSSPDGGNRAGVPYNEQFF | TGTGCCAGCAGCTCGCCCGATGGGGGGAATAGGGCGGGAGTCCCCTACAATGAGCAGTTCTTC
TRBJ1-2 | - | TRBV5-1 | - | CASSLVRATYGYTF | TGCGCCAGCAGCTTGGTGAGGGCCACCTATGGCTACACCTTC
TRBJ2-1 | - | TRBV11-1 | TRBD2 | CASSLRTSGRAREQFF | TGTGCCAGCAGCTTAAGGACTAGCGGGAGGGCGAGGGAGCAGTTCTTC
TRBJ2-2 | few | TRBV5-1 | - | CASSADSYCPNTGELFF | TGCGCCAGCAGCGCAGACAGCTACTGCCCTAACACCGGGGAGCTGTTTTTT
TRBJ2-1 | few | TRBV7-9 | TRBD1 | CASSLTGASYNEQFF | TGTGCCAGCAGCTTGACAGGGGCCTCCTACAATGAGCAGTTCTTC
TRBJ2-5 | - | TRBV27 | - | CASQLQGQETQYF | TGTGCCAGCCAACTACAGGGTCAAGAGACCCAGTACTTC
TRBJ2-5 | - | TRBV6-5 | TRBD1 | CASSYGQGYATQYF | TGTGCCAGCAGTTACGGACAGGGGTACGCGACCCAGTACTTC
TRBJ2-7 | - | TRBV15 | TRBD1 | CATSRASRDRDPYEQYF | TGTGCCACCAGCAGGGCCTCCCGGGACAGAGATCCCTACGAGCAGTACTTC
TRBJ2-1 | many | TRBV13 | TRBD1 | CASSNRQGAVEQFF | TGTGCCAGCAGCAACCGACAGGGGGCGGTTGAGCAGTTCTTC
TRBJ1-1 | few | TRBV5-5 | - | CASSLAGSLNTEAFF | TGTGCCAGCAGCTTGGCCGGATCCCTGAACACTGAAGCTTTCTTT
TRBJ2-1 | few | TRBV6-2/TRBV6-3 | TRBD1 | CASRDRGSYNEQFF | TGTGCCAGCAGGGACAGGGGGTCCTACAATGAGCAGTTCTTC
TRBJ2-1 | few | TRBV4-3 | - | CASSQRSYNEQFF | TGCGCCAGCAGCCAAAGATCCTACAATGAGCAGTTCTTC
TRBJ2-5 | - | TRBV5-4 | TRBD2 | CASSFSGGKQETQYF | TGTGCCAGCAGCTTTAGCGGGGGAAAGCAAGAGACCCAGTACTTC
TRBJ1-5 | once | TRBV7-2 | TRBD1 | CASSDRGQGDSNQPQHF | TGTGCCAGCAGCGACCGTGGACAGGGTGATAGCAATCAGCCCCAGCATTTT
TRBJ2-7 | few | TRBV30 | TRBD1 | CAWSIPPGQGSDEQYF | TGTGCCTGGAGTATCCCCCCCGGACAGGGGTCTGACGAGCAGTACTTC
TRBJ2-7 | - | TRBV7-9 | - | CASGPGWQSYEQYF | TGTGCCAGCGGTCCTGGATGGCAATCCTACGAGCAGTACTTC
TRBJ2-5 | - | TRBV20-1 | TRBD2 | CSAPGTNLGETQYF | TGCAGTGCTCCCGGGACTAACCTGGGAGAGACCCAGTACTTC
TRBJ1-4 | - | TRBV12-3/TRBV12-4 | TRBD1 | CASSLTGANEKLFF | TGTGCCAGCAGCCTGACAGGGGCTAATGAAAAACTGTTTTTT
TRBJ2-1 | few | TRBV6-5 | TRBD2 | CASSYLASGHNEQFF | TGTGCCAGCAGTTATTTGGCTAGCGGGCACAATGAGCAGTTCTTC
TRBJ1-1 | - | TRBV12-3/TRBV12-4 | - | CASGLPDSNTEAFF | TGTGCCAGCGGTTTACCCGACAGCAACACTGAAGCTTTCTTT
TRBJ1-4 | few | TRBV4-3 | - | CASSQEPRGTTNEKLFF | TGCGCCAGCAGCCAAGAGCCCAGGGGAACAACTAATGAAAAACTGTTTTTT
TRBJ1-1 | - | TRBV29-1 | - | CSVVAGTTEAFF | TGCAGCGTTGTTGCAGGGACCACTGAAGCTTTCTTT
TRBJ2-1 | many | TRBV2 | TRBD2 | CASSQFSPSSGVYNEQFF | TGTGCCAGCAGTCAATTTTCCCCCTCTAGCGGAGTATACAATGAGCAGTTCTTC
TRBJ2-3 | few | TRBV4-1 | - | CASSHRRGQGGTDTQYF | TGCGCCAGCAGCCACAGGCGGGGTCAGGGGGGCACAGATACGCAGTATTTT
TRBJ2-2 | many | TRBV11-2 | - | CASSLAGGFTGELFF | TGTGCCAGCAGCTTAGCCGGGGGCTTCACCGGGGAGCTGTTTTTT
TRBJ2-7 | few | TRBV3-1 | TRBD1 | CASSLGTGFGYEQYF | TGTGCCAGCAGCCTCGGGACAGGGTTCGGATACGAGCAGTACTTC
TRBJ1-1 | - | TRBV27 | - | CASSPQGIAEAFF | TGTGCCAGCAGTCCTCAGGGGATAGCTGAAGCTTTCTTT
TRBJ2-7 | few | TRBV6-1 | - | CASRKDSFYEQYF | TGTGCCAGCAGGAAGGACAGCTTCTACGAGCAGTACTTC
TRBJ1-1 | - | TRBV12-3/TRBV12-4 | TRBD1 | CATIIPGPQGAEAFF | TGTGCCACTATAATCCCGGGACCCCAGGGGGCTGAAGCTTTCTTT
TRBJ2-7 | few | TRBV4-3 | TRBD2 | CASSQDGRVAGVPYEQYF | TGCGCCAGCAGCCAAGATGGGAGGGTAGCGGGAGTACCCTACGAGCAGTACTTC
TRBJ1-2 | - | TRBV7-6 | - | CASSFGYRGSNYGYTF | TGTGCCAGCAGCTTCGGGTATCGGGGTTCAAACTATGGCTACACCTTC
TRBJ2-7 | - | TRBV19 | - | CASSIGESQAYEQYF | TGTGCCAGTAGTATAGGGGAAAGTCAAGCCTACGAGCAGTACTTC